The sequence of this T cell receptor (beta chain) was determined in a study of cytomegalovirus exposure and HLA in healthy donors. The study's findings and limits: The authors later found most CMV-associated TCR beta chains appeared HLA-restricted. Among the CMV-associated chains, three were confirmed in vitro as specific for CMV antigens. Cytomegalovirus status, reportedly, was diagnosed with high specificity and sensitivity by the classifier. Later analysis placed DRB1 highest and HLA-C lowest in TCR association rates, which differed by HLA locus.

Primers: 60 Vbeta forward and 13 Jbeta reverse. Produced via immunoSEQ multiplex PCR; TCRdb's table is partial and in-frame only. The sample records some 130,000 clones, approximately 83% being singletons. A remark on this clone: Its antigen is still unknown.

This CDR3 region has 13 residues. With 5 bases removed from V and 4 bases from J, the gap between germline ends came to 9 bases. Germline lookup yields CDR1 SEHNR and CDR2 FQNEAQ (reference sequence). The rearrangement joins TRBV7-9 to TRBJ2-1, with D uncertain. This clonotype originated in a man in his forties or fifties in good health and CMV-seronegative. Source material: PBMCs. The CDR3 region is CASSPTGYNEQFF. The CDR3 DNA follows: TGTGCCAGCAGCCCGACCGGGTACAATGAGCAGTTCTTC.